These 28 T cell receptor beta chains came from one sample sequenced in a study of vaccination and CD4 T cells after COVID-19 (dated by TCRdb to the early 2020s). The label giving this sample's treatment or condition can be read as: roughly ten-day PBMC culture with coronavirus spike peptide pools or control peptides (ViraFEST assay). The library was produced with PCR. Sequencing relied on an Illumina iSeq 100. DNA from cultured CD4+ T cells underwent TCR sequencing with the Oncomine TCR Beta short-read assay at the Johns Hopkins FTIC core. Using fastp trimming at Q25 and MiXCR clonotype assembly, TCRdb reanalyzed the public sequencing data and kept in-frame beta chains. Here each entry gathers all rows of one CDR3 protein and keeps the most common genes and DNA. The sample records fewer than 10,000 distinct CDR3 sequences, around three fifths of which are singletons. The top ten constitute around a third of the sample.

Their antigens are not known. Source material: CD4+ T cells from blood, cultured in vitro. Source of these receptors: a human donor who had recovered from COVID-19.

The rearrangement uses TRBV25-1 and TRBJ1-6; 7 nucleotides line up with TRBD1. This CDR3 spans 16 amino acids. The germline V gene encodes CDR1 MGHDK and CDR2 SYGVNS. V lost 2 bases and J lost 9; bases outside the gene matches: 10. The CDR3 region has the DNA TGTGCCAGCAGTGAAAACAGGGGATTATACGGTTCACCCCTCCACTTT. This gives the protein CASSENRGLYGSPLHF.

This chain uses TRBV20-1 with TRBJ1-2; D remains unclear. The CDR3 contains 13 residues. CDR1 DFQATT and CDR2 SNEGSKA come from the germline V gene (reference sequence). V was clipped by 3 bases and J by 4 bases, with 12 bases between them. This CDR3 is CSARDGISYGYTF. The CDR3 region has the DNA TGCAGTGCTAGGGACGGGATATCCTATGGCTACACCTTC.

Here the CDR3 reads CASRPLAVQETQYF. DNA for the CDR3: TGTGCCAGCAGGCCTCTGGCGGTCCAAGAGACCCAGTACTTC. This sequence joins TRBV6-2 or TRBV6-3 and TRBJ2-5; D is ambiguous. Germline V gene lookup returns CDR1 MNHEY and CDR2 SVGEGT. There are 14 residues in the CDR3. V lost 6 bases and J 1 base, leaving 12 bases between the germline ends.

J is TRBJ2-5 and V is TRBV2; no reliable D call. CDR1 is SNHLY, CDR2 FYNNEI, per germline. The CDR3 sequence is 11 residues long. V lost 2 bases, J lost 5 bases, and 3 bases lay in between. The DNA for the CDR3 is TGTGCCAGCAGTGAAAGGGAGACCCAGTACTTC. Translation: CASSERETQYF.

The chain recombines TRBV6-1 with TRBJ2-2, with D perhaps TRBD2 (7 bases). Trimming removed 6 bases at V and 6 bases at J, with 17 bases between. Germline-derived CDR1 and CDR2 are MNHNS and SASEGT. The CDR3 spans 15 residues. The CDR3 DNA sequence: TGTGCCAGCAGAAATACGGGGGGCTGGGCCGGGGAGCTGTTTTTT. Amino acid sequence: CASRNTGGWAGELFF.

Only a few counts were recorded for this clonotype. This chain uses TRBV19 with TRBJ2-5; 13 bases are shared with TRBD2. The junction had 4 bases not matched to a gene; V was cut back by 5 bases and J by 1 base. The CDR3 covers 16 residues. CDR1 and CDR2 (germline): LNHDA, SQIVND (reference sequence). For the CDR3, the DNA is TGTGCCAGTAGTCGTAGACTAGCGGGGGGCCAAGAGACCCAGTACTTC. It encodes CASSRRLAGGQETQYF.

This clonotype was observed a few times. J is TRBJ1-5 and V is TRBV10-3, with 8 nucleotides matching TRBD1. The germline gives CDR1 ENHRY, CDR2 SYGVKD. V was clipped by 5 bases and J by 3 bases; unmatched bases: 6. This CDR3 has 15 amino acids. The DNA for the CDR3 is TGTGCCATCAGTCCAGGGGGCAGTAACAATCAGCCCCAGCATTTT. Amino acid sequence: CAISPGGSNNQPQHF.

The rearrangement uses TRBV6-1 and TRBJ2-6; TRBD1 matches 8 bases. Looked up from germline, CDR1 is MNHNS and CDR2 is SASEGT. Trimming at V came to 8 bases and at J to 0 bases, leaving 12 bases not matched to a gene. The CDR3 contains 18 residues. Here the CDR3 reads CASGPRDRSLSGANVLTF. CDR3 DNA: TGTGCCAGCGGACCGCGGGACAGGTCTCTCTCTGGGGCCAACGTCCTGACTTTC.

The chain joins TRBV6-1 to TRBJ2-7; a weak D match, TRBD2 (5 bases). The CDR3 extends over 14 amino acids. The V end lost 6 bases, the J end lost 0 bases, and 12 bases lay between the germline ends. Germline CDR1 and CDR2: MNHNS and SASEGT. The chain's CDR3 is CASSDLGSSYEQYF. CDR3 sequence (DNA): TGTGCCAGCAGCGACTTGGGGAGCTCCTACGAGCAGTACTTC.

This chain uses TRBV6-7 with TRBJ2-3; D remains unclear. TRBV6-7 belongs to the ORF category, with a function that is uncertain. The CDR3 has 9 residues. V was cut by 2 bases and J by 14 bases, with 5 bases left in between. For the CDR3, the DNA is TGTGCCAGCAGTTACGGTTTGTATTTT. It encodes CASSYGLYF.

The CDR3 DNA follows: TGTGCCAGCAGTTTATTTAACTATGGCTACACCTTC. Its translation: CASSLFNYGYTF. The chain carries TRBV28 and TRBJ1-2; the D is unclear. Germline V gene data show CDR1 as MDHEN and CDR2 as SYDVKM. The CDR3 is 12 amino acids. V shed 1 base and J shed 1 base, with 1 base lying between them.

The chain recombines TRBV28 with TRBJ1-5, with 7 bases lining up with TRBD1. V shed 6 bases and J 0 bases; nucleotides not matched to a gene: 5. The CDR3 is 15 residues long. Looked up from germline, CDR1 is MDHEN and CDR2 is SYDVKM. The CDR3 protein is CASSPGTVSNQPQHF. The CDR3 nucleotides are TGTGCCAGCAGCCCCGGGACAGTTAGCAATCAGCCCCAGCATTTT.

The CDR3 here is CSAGGGTYEQYF. The DNA of the CDR3 is TGCAGTGCTGGGGGTGGGACCTACGAGCAGTACTTC. V and J are TRBV20-1 and TRBJ2-7, with D perhaps assigned TRBD1 or TRBD2 (5 bases each). This CDR3 comprises 12 residues. The germline gives CDR1 DFQATT, CDR2 SNEGSKA (reference sequence). Trimming cost V 5 bases and J 2 bases, with 10 bases left between them.

V is TRBV6-5 and J is TRBJ2-1, with a tentative D call TRBD2 (6 bases). From germline, CDR1 is MNHEY and CDR2 SVGAGI. The CDR3 is 13 residues long. Deletions cut 4 bases from V and 6 bases from J, with 10 bases between. DNA of the CDR3: TGTGCCAGCAGTTCCACTAGCCCCAATGAGCAGTTCTTC. Translated: CASSSTSPNEQFF.

This rearrangement joins TRBV7-3 to TRBJ2-3; no definite D call. Germline CDR1 and CDR2: SGHTA and FQGTGA. Trimming left V 0 bases short and J 2 bases short, with 9 bases between. CDR3 size: 15 residues. CDR3 loop: CASSLTIAYTDTQYF. The CDR3 DNA reads as TGTGCCAGCAGCTTAACGATAGCCTACACAGATACGCAGTATTTT.

The chain uses TRBV5-1 and TRBJ1-1; D is perhaps TRBD1 (5 bases). Per the germline V gene, CDR1 is SGHRS and CDR2 is YFSETQ. Between the trimmed V and J ends, which lost 4 bases and 4 bases, there was a span of 11 bases. The length of the CDR3 is 13 residues. The CDR3 protein is CASSVQGGTEAFF. CDR3 nucleotide sequence: TGCGCCAGCAGCGTGCAGGGAGGCACTGAAGCTTTCTTT.

This clonotype appeared a single time. V is TRBV2 and J is TRBJ1-1; D might be TRBD1 (6 bases). V was shortened by 2 bases and J by 0 bases, with 10 bases between the two germline ends. This CDR3 comprises 15 residues. CDR1 and CDR2 (germline): SNHLY, FYNNEI. The CDR3 region is CASSEWYRVNTEAFF. The CDR3 DNA reads as TGTGCCAGCAGTGAATGGTACAGGGTGAACACTGAAGCTTTCTTT. Full variable domain (rest looked up from reference TRBV2 and TRBJ1-1): EPEVTQTPSHQVTQMGQEVILRCVPISNHLYFYWYRQILGQKVEFLVSFYNNEISEKSEIFDDQFSVERPDGSNFTLKIRSTKLEDSAMYFCASSEWYRVNTEAFFGQGTRLTVV.

The chain has TRBV20-1 and TRBJ2-1; possible D gene TRBD2, 7 bases. The V gene's germline CDR1 is DFQATT and CDR2 SNEGSKA (reference sequence). This CDR3 region has 13 residues. V dropped 3 bases and J dropped 2 bases, with 8 bases sitting between them. Here the CDR3 DNA reads TGCAGTGCTAGCGGGGGGCCCTACAATGAGCAGTTCTTC. Amino acid sequence: CSASGGPYNEQFF.

The chain recombines TRBV10-3 with TRBJ2-1; possible D gene TRBD1, 6 bases. CDR3 size: 13 residues. Trimming pared 5 bases from V and 11 bases from J, leaving 16 bases between. The germline gives CDR1 ENHRY, CDR2 SYGVKD. Written as DNA, the CDR3 is TGTGCCATCAGTTTGACAGGACCCTGGCAGCAGTTCTTC. It is translated as CAISLTGPWQQFF.

The CDR3 protein is CSVEAPRGSAEAFF. CDR3 in DNA: TGCAGCGTTGAAGCTCCCAGGGGGTCCGCTGAAGCTTTCTTT. The J gene is TRBJ1-1, the V gene TRBV29-1; TRBD1 agrees at 7 bases. The trim removed 1 base at V and 6 bases at J, leaving 8 bases unmatched. This CDR3 spans 14 amino acids. Per germline, CDR1 SQVTM and CDR2 ANQGSEA.

This chain connects TRBV20-1 to TRBJ1-2; TRBD1 agrees at 10 bases. The CDR3 is 11 residues long. Germline V gene lookup returns CDR1 DFQATT and CDR2 SNEGSKA (reference sequence). Trimming removed 6 bases from V and 7 bases from J; junction bases left unmatched: 2. The CDR3: CSAGTGAGYTF. In DNA, the CDR3 is TGCAGTGCAGGGACAGGGGCTGGCTACACCTTC.

This clonotype occurred a few times. V gene TRBV21-1 combines with J gene TRBJ2-7; no DNA check was done on the table's D call, TRBD1. TRBV21-1 is deemed a pseudogene. The CDR3 sequence is 18 residues long. The CDR3, as DNA: TGTGCCAGCAGCAAAGGTAGGTTCGGGACAGTTAGCTCCTACGAGCAGTACTTC. Its translation: CASSKGRFGTVSSYEQYF.

By share of the sample, this clonotype is hyperexpanded. The V gene is TRBV6-5, the J gene TRBJ1-2; the D is unclear. This CDR3 contains 14 residues. With 2 bases removed from V and 1 base from J, the gap between germline ends came to 8 bases. From germline, CDR1 is MNHEY and CDR2 SVGAGI. In nucleotides, the CDR3 is TGTGCCAGCAGTTACGGGTCTGGTAACTATGGCTACACCTTC. Protein: CASSYGSGNYGYTF.

This sequence joins TRBV6-2 or TRBV6-3 and TRBJ1-5, with 9 bases aligning to TRBD1. Germline CDR1 reads MNHEY; CDR2 reads SVGEGT. V lost 0 bases and J lost 7; bases outside the gene matches: 13. The length of the CDR3 is 18 residues. The CDR3 DNA sequence: TGTGCCAGCAGTTACTCCGGGACAGGGAACGTGGCTGGGCAGCCCCAGCATTTT. It yields the protein CASSYSGTGNVAGQPQHF.

This clonotype has only a few counts. The chain combines TRBV7-8 with TRBJ2-2; D unclear. The CDR3 sequence is 13 residues long. CDR1 and CDR2 (germline): SGHVS, FQNEAQ. The germline V and J ends were trimmed by 1 base and 6 bases, with 6 bases remaining between them. CDR3 amino acids: CASSLVSAGELFF. The CDR3, as DNA: TGTGCCAGCAGCTTAGTCAGCGCCGGGGAGCTGTTTTTT.

J is TRBJ2-3 and V is TRBV15, with a tentative D call TRBD2 (5 bases). Germline V gene sequence: CDR1 LNHNV, CDR2 YYDKDF (reference sequence). Trimming stripped 0 bases from V and 6 bases from J, with 7 bases between. The CDR3 totals 13 residues. The CDR3 nucleotides read TGTGCCACCAGCAGAGATCCGGGGGATACGCAGTATTTT. Translated, it gives CATSRDPGDTQYF.

This rearrangement joins TRBV5-1 to TRBJ2-3; D is undetermined. The CDR3 spans 14 residues. Germline values: CDR1 SGHRS, CDR2 YFSETQ. V lost 1 base to trimming and J lost 2 bases, with 8 bases between them. CDR3 sequence: CASSLSQNTDTQYF. The CDR3 DNA follows: TGCGCCAGCAGCTTGTCCCAAAACACAGATACGCAGTATTTT. The full variable domain, in which reference TRBV5-1 and TRBJ2-3 provide the parts outside the CDR3, is KAGVTQTPRYLIKTRGQQVTLSCSPISGHRSVSWYQQTPGQGLQFLFEYFSETQRNKGNFPGRFSGRQFSNSRSEMNVSTLELGDSALYLCASSLSQNTDTQYFGPGTRLTVL.

The chain recombines TRBV5-1 with TRBJ2-7, with 7 nucleotides matching TRBD1. The CDR3 runs to 14 residues. CDR1 is SGHRS, CDR2 YFSETQ, per germline. V was clipped by 2 bases and J by 5 bases; unmatched bases: 7. In DNA, the CDR3 is TGCGCCAGCAGCTTACAGGGGCCCCCGGACGAGCAGTACTTC. It yields the protein CASSLQGPPDEQYF.